The 20 T cell receptor beta chains below all came from one sample that was sequenced in a study of CD8+CD57+ T cells in acquired aplastic anemia. Genomic DNA acted as the template from which TCR beta VDJ combination and CDR3 sequence profiling were carried out. TCRdb reanalysed the reads using MiXCR and keeps one entry per CDR3 protein. The sample carries approximately 300,000 distinct CDR3 sequences, under 60% recorded once. Patients included in sequencing had previously demonstrated CD8+CD57+ cell expansion by flow cytometry. The sequenced material came from sorted CD4+, CD8+, or CD8+CD57+ T cells (not recorded which) from PBMCs. The receptors were sampled from a human donor with aplastic anemia.

A word on this clonotype: The germline gene is not matched at one end of the junction; a read error may be the cause. CDR3 loop: CASLEAGANVLTF. The CDR3 DNA is TGCGCCAGTCTCGAGGCGGGGGCCAACGTCCTGACTTTC. This rearrangement joins TRBV5-8 to TRBJ2-6; the D is unclear. This CDR3 comprises 13 residues. Germline CDR1 SGHTS, CDR2 YDEGEE.

The chain employs TRBV4-2 and TRBJ2-2; possible D gene TRBD2, 5 bases. Germline CDR1 and CDR2: LGHNA and YNFKEQ. V lost 8 bases and J 7 bases, leaving 14 bases between the germline ends. This CDR3 region has 13 residues. This CDR3 reads CASGLGRVGELFF. CDR3 DNA sequence: TGTGCCAGCGGCCTAGGGAGAGTCGGGGAGCTGTTTTTT.

This clonotype appeared many times. The V call is TRBV5-8, the J call TRBJ2-1; 12 nucleotides match TRBD2. The germline V gene has CDR1 SGHTS and CDR2 YDEGEE. V gave up 0 bases and J gave up 8 bases; unmatched junction bases: 6. There are 16 residues in the CDR3. CDR3 bases: TGTGCCAGCAGCTTGGGGCTAGCGGGAGGGCCGGATGAGCAGTTCTTC. This translates into CASSLGLAGGPDEQFF.

J is TRBJ2-1 and V is TRBV7-9, with 9 bases aligning to TRBD1. The CDR3 has 17 amino acids. V lost 5 bases to trimming and J lost 7 bases; unmatched junction nucleotides: 15. The germline V gene encodes CDR1 SEHNR and CDR2 FQNEAQ (reference sequence). The CDR3 sequence is CASSQARDRASTNEQFF. The CDR3, as DNA: TGTGCCAGCAGCCAAGCCCGGGACAGGGCATCAACTAATGAGCAGTTCTTC.

The V and J genes are TRBV20-1 and TRBJ2-7; 7 nucleotides line up with TRBD1. V dropped 0 bases and J dropped 7; count of bases not matched to a gene: 12. The CDR3 contains 15 residues. Germline loops: CDR1 DFQATT, CDR2 SNEGSKA (reference sequence). DNA for the CDR3: TGCAGTGCTAGAGAGGGCAGGGGGTCAGTTATTGAGCAGTACTTC. Its translation: CSAREGRGSVIEQYF.

The genes are TRBV9 and TRBJ1-2; D is unresolved. Trimming removed 4 bases at V and 8 bases at J, with 9 bases between. CDR3 length equals 11 residues. CDR1 SGDLS and CDR2 YYNGEE come from the germline V gene. The CDR3 sequence: CASSPQQGYTF. Here the CDR3 DNA reads TGTGCCAGCAGCCCTCAACAGGGCTACACCTTC.

This chain links TRBV5-1 with TRBJ1-6, with 7 bases identical to TRBD1. The CDR3 is 14 residues long. V lost 4 bases to trimming and J lost 14 bases; unmatched junction nucleotides: 12. The germline V gene encodes CDR1 SGHRS and CDR2 YFSETQ. DNA for the CDR3: TGCGCCAGCAGCCCTCCGGGACAGATTTTGGCCCTCCACTTT. The encoded protein is CASSPPGQILALHF.

The J gene is TRBJ1-5, the V gene TRBV7-2; a possible D gene is TRBD1 (5 bases). Germline V CDR1 and CDR2: SGHTA, FQGNSA. This CDR3 is built from 14 residues. Trimming pared 5 bases from V and 6 bases from J, leaving 14 bases between. This chain's CDR3 is CASSPRGAGQPQHF. The CDR3 DNA sequence: TGTGCCAGCAGCCCTAGAGGGGCGGGTCAGCCCCAGCATTTT.

In this sample, this clonotype turned up many times. The gene calls are TRBV20-1 and TRBJ2-5; TRBD1 is a possible D gene (5 bases). There are 15 residues in the CDR3. Germline loops: CDR1 DFQATT, CDR2 SNEGSKA (reference sequence). V was pared by 0 bases and J by 5 bases, with 16 bases between. The CDR3 loop is CSARDRSRGWETQYF. The CDR3 DNA sequence: TGCAGTGCTAGAGATCGGAGTAGGGGATGGGAGACCCAGTACTTC.

Comments on this clonotype: The junction shows a germline mismatch at one end, possibly a read error. The chain combines TRBV19 with TRBJ1-6; TRBD1 might be the D (5 bases). The CDR3 covers 15 residues. Germline CDR1 reads LNHDA; CDR2 reads SQIVND (reference sequence). In DNA, the CDR3 is TGTGTCAGTAGTGCCTGGGACGGGGATAATTCGCCCCTCCACTTT. It specifies CVSSAWDGDNSPLHF.

CDR3 bases: TGCAGTGCCCACCCGGTGGGGTCAGATACGCAGTATTTT. Translating gives CSAHPVGSDTQYF. This chain uses TRBV20-1 with TRBJ2-3, with no clear D. CDR1 and CDR2 (germline): DFQATT, SNEGSKA (reference sequence). V lost 6 bases and J lost 4, with 14 bases in between. This CDR3 region has 13 residues.

This clonotype has just a few counts. The chain uses TRBV11-2 and TRBJ1-1; D perhaps matches TRBD1 (6 bases). CDR3 length equals 12 residues. Germline V lookup: CDR1 SGHAT, CDR2 FQNNGV. V was pared by 5 bases and J by 6 bases, with 10 bases between. In DNA, the CDR3 is TGTGCCAGCAGCCCGCGGACAGCTGAAGCTTTCTTT. This gives the protein CASSPRTAEAFF.

The gene calls are TRBV11-2 and TRBJ1-1; the D is unclear. Germline V gene data show CDR1 as SGHAT and CDR2 as FQNNGV. V lost 1 base and J lost 6, with 6 bases in between. The CDR3 covers 12 residues. In nucleotides, the CDR3 is TGTGCCAGCAGCTTAGGAAACGCTGAAGCTTTCTTT. It is translated as CASSLGNAEAFF.

The gene calls are TRBV2 and TRBJ1-1; D remains unclear. With 8 bases removed from V and 0 bases from J, the gap between germline ends came to 7 bases. This CDR3 region has 12 residues. From germline, CDR1 is SNHLY and CDR2 FYNNEI. The CDR3: CASGPMNTEAFF. The CDR3 DNA reads TGTGCCAGCGGACCCATGAACACTGAAGCTTTCTTT.

As to this clonotype: One junction end does not reproduce the germline sequence, and a read error may be involved. The chain recombines TRBV6-1 with TRBJ2-6; TRBD1 is a possible D gene (5 bases). Looked up from germline, CDR1 is MNHNS and CDR2 is SASEGT. The CDR3 totals 14 residues. In nucleotides, the CDR3 is TGTGCCAGCTCCGGTAACTCTGGGGCCGACGTCCTGACTTTC. It codes for CASSGNSGADVLTF.

As concerns this clonotype: One end of the junction does not line up with germline, which may come from a read error. The CDR3 nucleotides read TGTGCCAGCAGTCTTCGAAGGACATCTAACACTGAAGCTTTC. Its protein is CASSLRRTSNTEAF. The chain joins TRBV2 to TRBJ2-6; weak D call: TRBD1 (5 bases). Germline CDR1 SNHLY, CDR2 FYNNEI. The CDR3 spans 14 residues.

This clonotype was recorded a few times. The chain carries TRBV7-2 and TRBJ1-2; D unclear. Germline V gene data show CDR1 as SGHTA and CDR2 as FQGNSA. The V and J ends lost 1 base and 6 bases respectively, with 12 bases between them. The CDR3 loop spans 14 amino acids. The CDR3 here is CASSLGSGMNGYTF. The CDR3 DNA reads TGTGCCAGCAGCTTAGGGTCTGGAATGAATGGCTACACCTTC.

This clonotype was seen ten or more times. A read error may produce the germline difference seen at one junction end. The chain recombines TRBV5-1 with TRBJ2-7; 8 nucleotides agree with TRBD2. CDR1 SGHRS and CDR2 YFSETQ come from the germline V gene. The CDR3 has 16 residues. The CDR3 DNA is TGCGCCAGCAGCTTGGCCATAGGCGGGGGGAACTACGGGCAGTACTTC. It encodes CASSLAIGGGNYGQYF.

The V and J genes are TRBV20-1 and TRBJ1-5, with D maybe TRBD1 (6 bases). The V and J ends lost 6 bases and 13 bases respectively, with 19 bases between them. CDR1 is DFQATT and CDR2 is SNEGSKA in the germline V gene (reference sequence). The CDR3 runs to 12 residues. In DNA form, the CDR3 reads TGCAGTGCCGCACATGGGGACAATGAGCAGCATTTT. Amino acids: CSAAHGDNEQHF.

The gene calls are TRBV7-9 and TRBJ2-6; 7 bases are a match to TRBD1. Germline trimming cut 5 bases from V and 0 bases from J; bases unmatched to any gene: 13. This CDR3 has 19 amino acids. Germline values: CDR1 SEHNR, CDR2 FQNEAQ (reference sequence). CDR3 amino acids: CASSTRPGQPYSGANVLTF. As DNA, the CDR3 is TGTGCCAGCAGCACAAGGCCGGGACAGCCGTACTCTGGGGCCAACGTCCTGACTTTC. The full variable domain, its missing parts supplied by reference TRBV7-9 and TRBJ2-6, is DTGVSQNPRHKITKRGQNVTFRCDPISEHNRLYWYRQTLGQGPEFLTYFQNEAQLEKSRLLSDRFSAERPKGSFSTLEIQRTEQGDSAMYLCASSTRPGQPYSGANVLTFGAGSRLTVL.